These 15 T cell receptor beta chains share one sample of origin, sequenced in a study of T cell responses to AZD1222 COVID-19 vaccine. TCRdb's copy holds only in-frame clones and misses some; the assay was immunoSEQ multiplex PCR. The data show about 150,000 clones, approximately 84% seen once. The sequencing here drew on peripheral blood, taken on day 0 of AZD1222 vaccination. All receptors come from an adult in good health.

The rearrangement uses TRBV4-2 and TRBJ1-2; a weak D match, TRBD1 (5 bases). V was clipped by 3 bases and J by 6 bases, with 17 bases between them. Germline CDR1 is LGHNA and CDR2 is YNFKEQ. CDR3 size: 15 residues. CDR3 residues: CASSQGDSPENGYTF. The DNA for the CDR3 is TGTGCCAGCAGCCAGGGAGACAGCCCCGAAAATGGCTACACCTTC.

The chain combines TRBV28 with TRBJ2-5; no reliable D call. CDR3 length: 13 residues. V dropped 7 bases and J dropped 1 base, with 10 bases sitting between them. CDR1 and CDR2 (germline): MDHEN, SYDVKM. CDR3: CASINNVQETQYF. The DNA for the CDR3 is TGTGCCAGCATTAATAACGTCCAAGAGACCCAGTACTTC.

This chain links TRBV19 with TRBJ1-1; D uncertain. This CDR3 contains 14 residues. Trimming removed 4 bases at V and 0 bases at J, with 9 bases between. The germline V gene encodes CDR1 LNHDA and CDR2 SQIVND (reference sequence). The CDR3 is CASSRWVMNTEAFF. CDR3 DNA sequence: TGTGCCAGTAGTAGATGGGTGATGAACACTGAAGCTTTCTTT.

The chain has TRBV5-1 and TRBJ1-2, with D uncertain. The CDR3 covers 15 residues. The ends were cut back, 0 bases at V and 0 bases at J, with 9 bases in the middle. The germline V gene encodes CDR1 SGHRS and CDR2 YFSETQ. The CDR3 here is CASSLGDGANYGYTF. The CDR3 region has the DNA TGCGCCAGCAGCTTGGGGGATGGAGCTAACTATGGCTACACCTTC.

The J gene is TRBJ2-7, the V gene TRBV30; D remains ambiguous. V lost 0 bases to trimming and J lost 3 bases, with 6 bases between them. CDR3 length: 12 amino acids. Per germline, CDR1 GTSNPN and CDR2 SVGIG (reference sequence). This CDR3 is CAWSVSDYEQYF. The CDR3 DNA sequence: TGTGCCTGGAGTGTAAGTGACTACGAGCAGTACTTC.

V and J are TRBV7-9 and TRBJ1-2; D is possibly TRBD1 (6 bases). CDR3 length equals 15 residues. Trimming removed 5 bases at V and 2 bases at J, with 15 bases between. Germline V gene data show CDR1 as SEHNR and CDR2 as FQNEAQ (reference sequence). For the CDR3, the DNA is TGTGCCAGCAGCCCCGGCCAGGGGAGGAACTATGGCTACACCTTC. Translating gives CASSPGQGRNYGYTF.

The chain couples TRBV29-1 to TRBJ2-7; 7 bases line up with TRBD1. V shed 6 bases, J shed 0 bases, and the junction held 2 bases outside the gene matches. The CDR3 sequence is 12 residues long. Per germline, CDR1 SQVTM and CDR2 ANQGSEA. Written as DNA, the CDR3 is TGCAGCGTGTACAGGGGCTCCTACGAGCAGTACTTC. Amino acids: CSVYRGSYEQYF.

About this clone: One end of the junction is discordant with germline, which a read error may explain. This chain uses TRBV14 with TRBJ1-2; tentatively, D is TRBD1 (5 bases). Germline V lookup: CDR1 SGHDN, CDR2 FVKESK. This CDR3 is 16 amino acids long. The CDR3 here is CASSPTQSAGSSRDVF. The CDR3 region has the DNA TGTGCCAGCAGCCCCACCCAATCTGCAGGGTCCTCCAGGGATGTCTTC.

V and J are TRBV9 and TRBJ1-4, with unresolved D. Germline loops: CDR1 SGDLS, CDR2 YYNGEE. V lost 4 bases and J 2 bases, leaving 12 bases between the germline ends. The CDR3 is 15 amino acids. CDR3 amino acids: CASSLWEGTNEKLFF. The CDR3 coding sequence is TGTGCCAGCAGCCTCTGGGAGGGCACTAATGAAAAACTGTTTTTT.

DNA for the CDR3: TGTGCCAGCAGCTTCACGGACAGGGGACCAGGAAACACCATATATTTT. Its translation is CASSFTDRGPGNTIYF. The V call is TRBV7-9, the J call TRBJ1-3, with TRBD1 matching over 9 bases. The CDR3 covers 16 residues. Per germline, CDR1 SEHNR and CDR2 FQNEAQ (reference sequence). The J segment lost 4 bases and the V segment lost 3 bases, leaving 7 bases of the junction unmatched.

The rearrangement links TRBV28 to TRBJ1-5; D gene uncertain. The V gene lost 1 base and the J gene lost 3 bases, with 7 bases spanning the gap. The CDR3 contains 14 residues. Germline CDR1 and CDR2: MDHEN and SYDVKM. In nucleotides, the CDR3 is TGTGCCAGCAGTTTATCTCCAGCCAATCAGCCCCAGCATTTT. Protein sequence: CASSLSPANQPQHF.

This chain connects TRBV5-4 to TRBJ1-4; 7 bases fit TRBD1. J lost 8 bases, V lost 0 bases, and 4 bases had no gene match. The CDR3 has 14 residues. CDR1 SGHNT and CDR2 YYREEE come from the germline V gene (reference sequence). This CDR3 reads CASSLVGQQEKLFF. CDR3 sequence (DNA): TGTGCCAGCAGCTTGGTGGGACAGCAGGAAAAACTGTTTTTT.

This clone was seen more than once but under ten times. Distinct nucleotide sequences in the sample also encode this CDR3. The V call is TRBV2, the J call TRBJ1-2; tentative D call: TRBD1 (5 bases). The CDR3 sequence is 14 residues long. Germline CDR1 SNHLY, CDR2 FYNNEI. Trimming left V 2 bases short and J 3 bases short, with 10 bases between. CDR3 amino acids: CASSEQGGDYGYTF. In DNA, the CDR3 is TGTGCCAGCAGTGAACAGGGTGGGGACTATGGCTACACCTTC.

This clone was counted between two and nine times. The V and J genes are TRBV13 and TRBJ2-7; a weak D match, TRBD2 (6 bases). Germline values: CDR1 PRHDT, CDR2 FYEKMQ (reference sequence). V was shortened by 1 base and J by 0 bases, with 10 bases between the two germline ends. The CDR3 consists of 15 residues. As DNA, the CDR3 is TGTGCCAGCAGCTTAGCGGGGGAGAGCTCCTACGAGCAGTACTTC. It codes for CASSLAGESSYEQYF.

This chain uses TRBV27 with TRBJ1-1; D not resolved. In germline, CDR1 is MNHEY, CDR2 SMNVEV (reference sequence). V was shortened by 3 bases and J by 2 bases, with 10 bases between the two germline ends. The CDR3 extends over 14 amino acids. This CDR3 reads CASSFSRRNTEAFF. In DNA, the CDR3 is TGTGCCAGCAGTTTTAGCAGGAGAAACACTGAAGCTTTCTTT.